Described below is a single T cell receptor beta chain sequence and its context. Its target is unknown. The data derive from a study of cytomegalovirus exposure and HLA in healthy donors. Study results and limitations: Earlier analysis yielded a pattern in which most TCR beta V segments were productive about 90% or about 30% of the time.

A multiplex PCR was run with 60 Vbeta primers and 13 Jbeta primers. Sequencing used immunoSEQ multiplex PCR; TCRdb keeps in-frame clones, though not all of them. The sample shows around 150,000 clones, about 71% of them seen only once. The CDR3 has 18 amino acids. Trimming removed 5 bases from V and 1 base from J; junction bases left unmatched: 14. From germline, CDR1 is MDHEN and CDR2 SYDVKM. The chain recombines TRBV28 with TRBJ1-5; the match to TRBD1 covers 7 bases. This clonotype was obtained from a woman under 40 in good health and CMV-seronegative. The sequenced sample was PBMCs. This chain's CDR3 is CASSRGQAWSMSNQPQHF. CDR3 nucleotides: TGTGCCAGCAGTCGAGGACAGGCGTGGTCGATGAGCAATCAGCCCCAGCATTTT.